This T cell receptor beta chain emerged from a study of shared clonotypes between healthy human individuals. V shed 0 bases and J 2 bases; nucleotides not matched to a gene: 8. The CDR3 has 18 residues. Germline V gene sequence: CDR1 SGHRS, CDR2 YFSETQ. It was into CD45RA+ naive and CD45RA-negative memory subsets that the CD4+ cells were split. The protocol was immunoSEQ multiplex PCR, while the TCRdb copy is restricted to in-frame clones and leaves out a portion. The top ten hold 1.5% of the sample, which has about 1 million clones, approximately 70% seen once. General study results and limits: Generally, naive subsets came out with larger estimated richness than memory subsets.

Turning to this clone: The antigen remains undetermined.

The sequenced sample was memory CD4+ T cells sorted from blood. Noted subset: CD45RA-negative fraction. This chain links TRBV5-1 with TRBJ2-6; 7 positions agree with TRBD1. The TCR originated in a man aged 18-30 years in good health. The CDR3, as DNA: TGCGCCAGCAGCTTGGCCACAGGGGAAGGAGCTGGGGCCAACGTCCTGACTTTC. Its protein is CASSLATGEGAGANVLTF.